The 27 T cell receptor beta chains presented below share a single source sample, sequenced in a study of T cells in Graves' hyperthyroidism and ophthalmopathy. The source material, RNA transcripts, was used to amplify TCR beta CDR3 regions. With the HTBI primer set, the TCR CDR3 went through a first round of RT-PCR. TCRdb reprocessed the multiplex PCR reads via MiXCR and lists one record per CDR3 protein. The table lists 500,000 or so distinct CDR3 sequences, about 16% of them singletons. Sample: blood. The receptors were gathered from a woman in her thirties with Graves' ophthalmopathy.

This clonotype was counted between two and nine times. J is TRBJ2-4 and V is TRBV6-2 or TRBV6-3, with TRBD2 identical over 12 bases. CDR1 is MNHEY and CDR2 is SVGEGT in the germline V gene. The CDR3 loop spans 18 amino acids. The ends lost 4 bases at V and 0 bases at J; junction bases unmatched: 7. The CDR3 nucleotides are TGTGCCAGCAGTTCCCCCGGACTAGCGGGGCTAGCCAAAAACATTCAGTACTTC. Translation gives CASSSPGLAGLAKNIQYF.

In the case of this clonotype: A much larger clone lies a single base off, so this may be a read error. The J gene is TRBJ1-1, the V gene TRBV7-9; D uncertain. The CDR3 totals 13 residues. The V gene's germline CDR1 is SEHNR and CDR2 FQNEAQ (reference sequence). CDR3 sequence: CASSPSTNTGAFF. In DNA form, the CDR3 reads TGTGCCAGCAGCCCCTCAACGAACACTGGAGCTTTCTTT.

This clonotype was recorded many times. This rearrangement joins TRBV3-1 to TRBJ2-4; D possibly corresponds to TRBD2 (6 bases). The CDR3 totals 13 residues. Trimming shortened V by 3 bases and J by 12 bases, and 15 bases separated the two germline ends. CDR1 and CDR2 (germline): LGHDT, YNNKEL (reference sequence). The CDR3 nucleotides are TGTGCCAGCAGCCATGAGACTAGGGGTAATCAGTACTTC. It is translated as CASSHETRGNQYF.

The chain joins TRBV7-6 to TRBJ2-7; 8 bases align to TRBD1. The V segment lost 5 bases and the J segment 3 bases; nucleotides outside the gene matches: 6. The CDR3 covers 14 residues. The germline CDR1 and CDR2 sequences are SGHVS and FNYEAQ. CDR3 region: CASSDWTGRYEQYF. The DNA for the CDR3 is TGTGCCAGCAGCGACTGGACAGGGCGCTACGAGCAGTACTTC.

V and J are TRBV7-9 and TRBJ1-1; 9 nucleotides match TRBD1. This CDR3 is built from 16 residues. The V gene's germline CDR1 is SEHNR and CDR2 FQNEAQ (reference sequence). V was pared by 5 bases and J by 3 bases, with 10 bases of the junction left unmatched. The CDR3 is CASSGVQGAVYTEAFF. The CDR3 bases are TGTGCCAGCAGCGGCGTACAGGGGGCGGTCTACACTGAAGCTTTCTTT.

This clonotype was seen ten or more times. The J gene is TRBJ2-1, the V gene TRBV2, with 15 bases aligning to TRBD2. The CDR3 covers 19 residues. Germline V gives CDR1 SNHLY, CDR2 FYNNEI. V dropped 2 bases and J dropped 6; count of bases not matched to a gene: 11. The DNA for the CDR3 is TGTGCCAGCAGTGAAACTAGGACTAGCGGGAGGGCCGGGGGCAATGAGCAGTTCTTC. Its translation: CASSETRTSGRAGGNEQFF.

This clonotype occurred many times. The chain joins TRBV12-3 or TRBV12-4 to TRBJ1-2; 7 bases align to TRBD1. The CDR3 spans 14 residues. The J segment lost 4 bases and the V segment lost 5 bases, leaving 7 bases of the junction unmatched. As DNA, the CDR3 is TGTGCCAGCAGTCAGTACAGGGGACGCTATGGCTACACCTTC. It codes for CASSQYRGRYGYTF.

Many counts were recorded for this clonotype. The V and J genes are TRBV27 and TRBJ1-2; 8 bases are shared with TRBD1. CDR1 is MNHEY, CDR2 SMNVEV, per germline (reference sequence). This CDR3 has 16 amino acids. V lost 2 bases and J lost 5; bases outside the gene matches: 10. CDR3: CASSLGLGRGRYGYTF. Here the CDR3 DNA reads TGTGCCAGCAGTTTAGGGCTCGGCAGGGGGCGATATGGCTACACCTTC.

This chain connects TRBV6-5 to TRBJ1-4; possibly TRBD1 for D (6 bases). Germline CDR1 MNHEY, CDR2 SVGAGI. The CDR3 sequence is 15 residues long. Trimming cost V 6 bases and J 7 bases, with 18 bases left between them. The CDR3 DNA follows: TGTGCCAGCAGCCAATTCAGACAGGCATCTGAAAAACTGTTTTTT. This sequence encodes CASSQFRQASEKLFF.

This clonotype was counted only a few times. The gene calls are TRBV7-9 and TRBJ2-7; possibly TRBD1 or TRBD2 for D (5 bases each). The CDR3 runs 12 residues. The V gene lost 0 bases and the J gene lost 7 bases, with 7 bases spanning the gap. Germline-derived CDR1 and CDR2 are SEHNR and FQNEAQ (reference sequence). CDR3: CASSLAGEEQYF. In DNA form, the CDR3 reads TGTGCCAGCAGCTTAGCGGGGGAAGAGCAGTACTTC.

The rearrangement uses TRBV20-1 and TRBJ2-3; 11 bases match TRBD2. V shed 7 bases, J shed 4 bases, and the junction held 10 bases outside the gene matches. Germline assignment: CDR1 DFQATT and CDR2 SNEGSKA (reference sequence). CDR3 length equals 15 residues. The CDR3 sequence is CSGANLAGGPDTQYF. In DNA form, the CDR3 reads TGCAGTGGGGCGAACCTAGCGGGAGGCCCAGATACGCAGTATTTT.

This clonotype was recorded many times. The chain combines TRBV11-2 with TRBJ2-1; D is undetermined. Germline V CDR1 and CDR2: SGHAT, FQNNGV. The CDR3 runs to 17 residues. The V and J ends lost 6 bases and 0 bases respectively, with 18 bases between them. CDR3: CASSPIAGISSYNEQFF. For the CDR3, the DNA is TGTGCCAGCAGTCCAATTGCCGGTATAAGCTCCTACAATGAGCAGTTCTTC.

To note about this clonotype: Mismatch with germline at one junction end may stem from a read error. The CDR3 DNA is TGTGCCTGTAGGGACGTCTATGGCTACACCTTC. This translates into CACRDVYGYTF. This sequence joins TRBV19 and TRBJ1-2; perhaps TRBD1 as D (5 bases). The length of the CDR3 is 11 residues. Germline V gene data show CDR1 as LNHDA and CDR2 as SQIVND (reference sequence).

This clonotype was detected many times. DNA of the CDR3: TGTGCCAGCAGTTTAAGCGGGAGGGCCATCGATGAGCAGTTCTTC. Translated: CASSLSGRAIDEQFF. The chain has TRBV28 and TRBJ2-1; 10 positions agree with TRBD2. Germline V gives CDR1 MDHEN, CDR2 SYDVKM. The CDR3 runs 15 residues. The V and J ends lost 2 bases and 8 bases, in that order; junction bases with no gene match: 6. Using reference TRBV28 and TRBJ2-1 for the parts outside the CDR3, the full variable domain is DVKVTQSSRYLVKRTGEKVFLECVQDMDHENMFWYRQDPGLGLRLIYFSYDVKMKEKGDIPEGYSVSREKKERFSLILESASTNQTSMYLCASSLSGRAIDEQFFGPGTRLTVL.

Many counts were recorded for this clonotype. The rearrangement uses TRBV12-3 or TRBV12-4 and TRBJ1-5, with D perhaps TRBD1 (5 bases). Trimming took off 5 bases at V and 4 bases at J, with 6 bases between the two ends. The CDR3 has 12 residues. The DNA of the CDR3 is TGTGCCAGCAGTCCAGGGAATCAGCCCCAGCATTTT. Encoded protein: CASSPGNQPQHF.

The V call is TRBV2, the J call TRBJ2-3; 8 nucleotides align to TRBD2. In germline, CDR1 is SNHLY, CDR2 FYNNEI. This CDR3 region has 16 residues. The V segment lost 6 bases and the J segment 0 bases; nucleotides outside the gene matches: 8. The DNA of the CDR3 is TGTGCCAGCAGCCCCGATAGCGGGGCTAGCACAGATACGCAGTATTTT. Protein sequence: CASSPDSGASTDTQYF.

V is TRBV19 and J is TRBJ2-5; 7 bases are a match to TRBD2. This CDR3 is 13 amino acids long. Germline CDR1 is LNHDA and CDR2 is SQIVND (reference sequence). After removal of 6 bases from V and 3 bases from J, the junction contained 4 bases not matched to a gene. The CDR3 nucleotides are TGTGCCAGTAGGGCGGGAGTTGAAGAGACCCAGTACTTC. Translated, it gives CASRAGVEETQYF.

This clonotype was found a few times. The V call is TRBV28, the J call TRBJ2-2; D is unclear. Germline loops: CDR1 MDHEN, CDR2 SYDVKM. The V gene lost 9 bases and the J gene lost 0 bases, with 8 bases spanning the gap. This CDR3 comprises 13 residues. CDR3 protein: CASRPPNTGELFF. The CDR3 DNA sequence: TGTGCCAGTAGACCACCGAACACCGGGGAGCTGTTTTTT.

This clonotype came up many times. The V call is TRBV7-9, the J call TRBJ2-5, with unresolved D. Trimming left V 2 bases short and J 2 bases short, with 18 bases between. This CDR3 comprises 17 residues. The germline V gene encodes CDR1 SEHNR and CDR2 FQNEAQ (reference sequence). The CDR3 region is CASSLNGRRYAQETQYF. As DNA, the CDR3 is TGTGCCAGCAGCTTAAATGGCAGGCGGTACGCGCAAGAGACCCAGTACTTC. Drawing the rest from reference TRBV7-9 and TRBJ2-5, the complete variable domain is DTGVSQNPRHKITKRGQNVTFRCDPISEHNRLYWYRQTLGQGPEFLTYFQNEAQLEKSRLLSDRFSAERPKGSFSTLEIQRTEQGDSAMYLCASSLNGRRYAQETQYFGPGTRLLVL.

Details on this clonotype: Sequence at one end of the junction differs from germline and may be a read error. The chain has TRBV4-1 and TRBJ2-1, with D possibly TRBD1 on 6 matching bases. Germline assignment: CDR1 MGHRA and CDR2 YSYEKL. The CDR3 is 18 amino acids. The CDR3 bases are TGCGCCAGCAGCCTCAAAAAGAACGGACAGTGGAGGTACAATGAGCAGCTCTTC. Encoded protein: CASSLKKNGQWRYNEQLF.

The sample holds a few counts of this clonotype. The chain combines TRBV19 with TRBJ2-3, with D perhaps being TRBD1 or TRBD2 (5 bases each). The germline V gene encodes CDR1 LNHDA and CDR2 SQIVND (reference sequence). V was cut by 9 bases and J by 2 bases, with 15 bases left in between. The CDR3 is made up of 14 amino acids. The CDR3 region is CASAPGRFTDTQYF. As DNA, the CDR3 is TGTGCCAGCGCTCCGGGACGCTTCACAGATACGCAGTATTTT.

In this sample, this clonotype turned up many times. For the CDR3, the DNA is TGTGCCAGCAGCCGTTCATGGAGCTCCTACAATGAGCAGTTCTTC. Protein sequence: CASSRSWSSYNEQFF. This chain links TRBV27 with TRBJ2-1; D call uncertain. The germline CDR1 and CDR2 sequences are MNHEY and SMNVEV (reference sequence). Trimming removed 6 bases from V and 0 bases from J, with 12 bases in between. This CDR3 is built from 15 residues.

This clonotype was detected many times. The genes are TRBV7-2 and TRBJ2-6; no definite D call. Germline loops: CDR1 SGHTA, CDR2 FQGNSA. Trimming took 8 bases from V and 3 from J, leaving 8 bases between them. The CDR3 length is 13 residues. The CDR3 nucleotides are TGTGCCAGCGCCTACGGTGGGGCCAACGTCCTGACTTTC. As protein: CASAYGGANVLTF.

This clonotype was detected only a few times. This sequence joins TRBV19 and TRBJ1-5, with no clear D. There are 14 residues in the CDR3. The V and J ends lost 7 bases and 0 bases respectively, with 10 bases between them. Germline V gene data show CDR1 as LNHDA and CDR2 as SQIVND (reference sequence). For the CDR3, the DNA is TGTGCCAGTACAGAGACTTTTAGCAATCAGCCCCAGCATTTT. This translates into CASTETFSNQPQHF. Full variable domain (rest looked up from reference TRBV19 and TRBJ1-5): DGGITQSPKYLFRKEGQNVTLSCEQNLNHDAMYWYRQDPGQGLRLIYYSQIVNDFQKGDIAEGYSVSREKKESFPLTVTSAQKNPTAFYLCASTETFSNQPQHFGDGTRLSIL.

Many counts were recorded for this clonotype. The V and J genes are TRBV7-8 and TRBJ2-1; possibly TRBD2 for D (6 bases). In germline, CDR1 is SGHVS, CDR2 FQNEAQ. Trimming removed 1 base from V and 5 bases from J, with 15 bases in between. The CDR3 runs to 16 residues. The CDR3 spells CASSLVGASDDNEQFF. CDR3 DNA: TGTGCCAGCAGCTTAGTTGGGGCTAGCGATGACAATGAGCAGTTCTTC.

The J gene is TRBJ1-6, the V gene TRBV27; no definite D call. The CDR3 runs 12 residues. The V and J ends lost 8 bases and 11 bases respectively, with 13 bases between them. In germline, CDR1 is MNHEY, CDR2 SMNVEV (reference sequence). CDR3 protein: CASSSPRTPLHF. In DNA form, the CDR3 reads TGTGCCAGCTCCTCACCCCGGACACCCCTCCACTTT.

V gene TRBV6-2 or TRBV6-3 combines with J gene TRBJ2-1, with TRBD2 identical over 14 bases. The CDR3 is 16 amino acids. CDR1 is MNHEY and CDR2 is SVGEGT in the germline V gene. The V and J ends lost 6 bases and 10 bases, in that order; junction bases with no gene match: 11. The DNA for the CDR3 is TGTGCCAGCAGCTCCCCCGGGACTAGCGGGAGCGGGGAGCAGTTCTTC. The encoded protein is CASSSPGTSGSGEQFF.